This T cell receptor (beta chain) is from a study of read filtering for tumor transcriptome and immune sequencing. This clonotype was found many times. Molecular barcoded adaptors covering alpha/delta and beta/gamma chains were used on approximately 400 ng RNA. TCRdb re-derived calls from the reads in MiXCR, one entry per CDR3 protein. The sample has 90,000 or so distinct CDR3 sequences, around a fifth seen once. This TCR came from a donor aged 40 or older with multiple myeloma. What was sequenced was a population of CD138-negative cells sorted from bone marrow.

The CDR3 DNA sequence: TGCGCCAGCAGCCCTGACAGGTCTATTGAAGCTTTCTTT. Translation: CASSPDRSIEAFF. The rearrangement joins TRBV5-1 to TRBJ1-1; TRBD1 is a possible D gene (6 bases). The V end was cut by 4 bases, the J end by 7 bases, with 14 bases between. Germline V gene lookup returns CDR1 SGHRS and CDR2 YFSETQ. This CDR3 region has 13 residues.